The clone carrying this TCR beta chain has only one observation. This specimen comes from a study of blood T cell repertoires in COVID-19. Whole-study context: The United States, Italy and Spain supplied acute and convalescent COVID-19 samples. The analysed material was cDNA or gDNA that came from T cells, B-cell-depleted T cells, or PBMCs.

As originally analysed: Reference gene primer amplification gave nucleated cell count estimates. TCRdb keeps only in-frame clones here, not all; method: immunoSEQ multiplex PCR. D and trimming come from the DNA, and the V and J calls and clone size come from that table. This sample carries about 76,000 clones, over 70% of them seen once, and the ten largest clones take 5.8%. This CDR3 has 13 amino acids. Per germline, CDR1 MNHEY and CDR2 SVGEGT. V was shortened by 2 bases and J by 5 bases, with 9 bases between the two germline ends. This receptor was obtained from a man aged 50 to 59 with active COVID-19. The genes are TRBV6-2 or TRBV6-3 and TRBJ1-1; no clear D gene. The sequenced sample consisted of peripheral blood. For the CDR3, the DNA is TGTGCCAGCAGTTACGACTCCTTGACTGAAGCTTTCTTT. Translation: CASSYDSLTEAFF.